The TCR beta chain under discussion was sequenced for a study of control samples from healthy donors and cancer patients. In this sample, this clone turned up a few times. The DNA is omitted, as the CDR3 cannot be located on it reliably, and the CDR3 follows TCRdb's listing. The CDR3 totals 14 residues, both ends included. Per the germline V gene, CDR1 is GTSNPN and CDR2 is SVGIG (reference sequence). Clones were read by immunoSEQ multiplex PCR, and TCRdb kept only the in-frame ones, dropping some. Altogether roughly 81,000 clones are present, 80% to 90% being singletons, with the ten largest covering 9.5% to 13%.

This receptor was obtained from a man aged 60 to 69 with head and neck cancer. Source material: PBMCs. The chain combines TRBV30 with TRBJ2-6; whether TRBD2, the table's D call, matches the DNA was not checked. The CDR3 here is CACYVCSGANVLTF.